This T cell receptor (beta chain) was profiled in a study of blood T cell repertoires in COVID-19. In the study overall: PBMCs, B-cell-depleted T cells, or T cells were the source of the cDNA or gDNA that made up the material.

The repertoire was sequenced with immunoSEQ multiplex PCR; TCRdb's copy has only in-frame clones and lacks some. The sample holds 40,000 to 55,000 clones, about 72% seen once. Looked up from germline, CDR1 is SGHTA and CDR2 is FQGNSA. The CDR3 spans 15 residues. V lost 0 bases and J 1 base, leaving 10 bases between the germline ends. V and J are TRBV7-2 and TRBJ2-7; a weak D match, TRBD1 (5 bases). This TCR was recovered from a woman in her forties or fifties with acute COVID-19. What was sequenced was PBMCs or T cells enriched from blood (not recorded which). In DNA, the CDR3 is TGTGCCAGCAGCTTAGCGCTGGGGCGGTCCTACGAGCAGTACTTC. Its translation: CASSLALGRSYEQYF.